This T cell receptor (beta chain) was recovered during a study of T-cell reconstitution after alpha-beta-depleted transplantation in children. Preparation of the TCRbeta library used unique molecular identifiers. MiXCR, applied by TCRdb to the PCR reads, yields one record per CDR3 protein. Here the sample spans some 640,000 distinct CDR3 sequences, roughly 17% being singletons. V gave up 4 bases and J gave up 0 bases, with 7 bases separating them. Germline-derived CDR1 and CDR2 are SGHRS and YFSETQ. The CDR3 consists of 13 residues. This receptor was identified in a human donor who donated a stem cell graft to a child with acute myeloid leukemia. The chain has TRBV5-1 and TRBJ2-5; D unclear. The source was PBMCs from the stem cell graft donor, collected from the stem cell graft. In DNA form, the CDR3 reads TGCGCCAGCAGCCCGGAAAACCAAGAGACCCAGTACTTC. It encodes CASSPENQETQYF. Drawing the rest from reference TRBV5-1 and TRBJ2-5, the complete variable domain is KAGVTQTPRYLIKTRGQQVTLSCSPISGHRSVSWYQQTPGQGLQFLFEYFSETQRNKGNFPGRFSGRQFSNSRSEMNVSTLELGDSALYLCASSPENQETQYFGPGTRLLVL.